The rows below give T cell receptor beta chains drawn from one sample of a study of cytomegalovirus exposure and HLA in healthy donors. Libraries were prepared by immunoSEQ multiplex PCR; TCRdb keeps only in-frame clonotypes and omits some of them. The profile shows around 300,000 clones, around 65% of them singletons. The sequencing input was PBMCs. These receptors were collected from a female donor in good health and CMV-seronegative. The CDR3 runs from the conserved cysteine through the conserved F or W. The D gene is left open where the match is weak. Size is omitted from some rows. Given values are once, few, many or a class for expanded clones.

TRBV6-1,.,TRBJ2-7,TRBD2,TGTGCCAGCAGTGCTAGCGGGCGCCTTTACGAGCAGTACTTC,CASSASGRLYEQYF
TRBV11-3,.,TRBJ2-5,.,TGTGCCAGCAGCTACCGGGACACCCAAGAGACCCAGTACTTC,CASSYRDTQETQYF
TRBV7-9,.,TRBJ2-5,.,TGTGCCAGCAGCCCTCGGGTCCAAGAGACCCAGTACTTC,CASSPRVQETQYF
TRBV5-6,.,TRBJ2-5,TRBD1,TGTGCCAGCAGCGCAATGGACAGGGGTGGGGAGACCCAGTACTTC,CASSAMDRGGETQYF
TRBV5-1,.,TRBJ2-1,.,TGCGCCAGCAGGAAACTCCTGTATAATGAGCAGTTCTTC,CASRKLLYNEQFF
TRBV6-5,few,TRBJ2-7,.,TGTGCCAGCAGTTTCGGACAGACCTACGAGCAGTACTTC,CASSFGQTYEQYF
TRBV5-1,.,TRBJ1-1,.,TGCGCCAGCAGCTTGGAAGGGGGGGCGAACACTGAAGCTTTCTTT,CASSLEGGANTEAFF
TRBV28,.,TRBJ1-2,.,TGTGCCAGCACCCACTCTAACTATGGCTACACCTTC,CASTHSNYGYTF
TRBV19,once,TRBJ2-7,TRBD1,TGTGCCACAACCGCGGGACAGGGCGCCTACGAGCAGTACTTC,CATTAGQGAYEQYF
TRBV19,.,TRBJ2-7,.,TGTGCCAGTGGACAGCTGCGCGAGCAGTACTTC,CASGQLREQYF
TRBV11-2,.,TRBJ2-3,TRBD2,TGTGCCAGCAGCTATACACCCTTACGGGGGGTTAGCACAGATACGCAGTATTTT,CASSYTPLRGVSTDTQYF
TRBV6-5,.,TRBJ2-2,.,TGTGCCAGCAGTTACGAAGAAGCGCCGGGGACCGGGGAGCTGTTTTTT,CASSYEEAPGTGELFF
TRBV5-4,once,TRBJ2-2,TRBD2,TGTGCCAGCAGCTTGGGTGCTAGCGGGGTAACCGGGGAGCTGTTCTTT,CASSLGASGVTGELFF
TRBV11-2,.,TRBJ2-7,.,TGTGCCAGCAGCAAAGGTCGACTAGCCTACGAGCAGTACTTC,CASSKGRLAYEQYF
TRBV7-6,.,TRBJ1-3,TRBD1,TGTGCCAGCAGCGTGACAGGGTACTCTGGAAACACCATATATTTT,CASSVTGYSGNTIYF
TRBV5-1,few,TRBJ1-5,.,TGCGCCAGCAGCTTGGACAGGAATCAGCCCCAGCATTTT,CASSLDRNQPQHF
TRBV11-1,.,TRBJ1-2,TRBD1,TGTGCCAGCAGCTTAACCCCACAGGGGTATGGCTACACCTTC,CASSLTPQGYGYTF
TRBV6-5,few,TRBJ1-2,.,TGTGCCAGCAGTTACCACGACAGCTCTTTCTACACCTTC,CASSYHDSSFYTF
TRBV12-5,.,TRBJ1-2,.,TGTGCTAGTGGGGCCACACTATATTACTATGGCTACACCTTC,CASGATLYYYGYTF
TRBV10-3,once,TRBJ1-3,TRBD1,TGTGCCATCAGGGAACAGGGGGCCTTTGGAAACACCATATATTTT,CAIREQGAFGNTIYF
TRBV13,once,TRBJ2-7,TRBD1,TGTGCCAGCAGCCACCGGACAGGGGGACACTACGAGCAGTACTTC,CASSHRTGGHYEQYF
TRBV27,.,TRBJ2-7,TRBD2,TGTGCCAGCAGGGGGGGGGACGGGACCTACGAGCAGTACTTC,CASRGGDGTYEQYF
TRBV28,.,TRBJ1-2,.,TGTGCCAGCAGTTCCCACAGGGATGGCTACACCTTC,CASSSHRDGYTF
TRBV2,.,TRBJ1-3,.,TGTGCCAGCACCCAGGACAGTGGAAACACCATATATTTT,CASTQDSGNTIYF
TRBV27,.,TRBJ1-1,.,TGTGCCAGCAGTCCAAACCGCCCGGGAGGGAACACTGAAGCTTTCTTT,CASSPNRPGGNTEAFF
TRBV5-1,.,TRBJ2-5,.,TGCGCCAGCAGCTTGGGTGGGAGTCAAGAGACCCAGTACTTC,CASSLGGSQETQYF
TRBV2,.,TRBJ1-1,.,TGTGCCAGCAACTATGACGGGGTCCTTGAAGCTTTCTTT,CASNYDGVLEAFF
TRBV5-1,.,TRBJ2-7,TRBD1,TGCGCCAGCAGCCTAATACAGGGGTCCCACGAGCAGTACTTC,CASSLIQGSHEQYF
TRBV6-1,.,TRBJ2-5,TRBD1,TGTGCCAGCAGGACAGGGGACCAAGAGACCCAGTACTTC,CASRTGDQETQYF